This T cell receptor beta chain was captured in a study of blood T cell repertoires in COVID-19. On the study more broadly: PBMCs, B-cell-depleted T cells, or T cells were the source of the cDNA or gDNA that made up the material.

The protocol was immunoSEQ multiplex PCR, while the TCRdb copy is restricted to in-frame clones and leaves out a portion. The sample consists of roughly 45,000 clones, about 82% of them appearing once. Losses at the gene ends were 3 bases for V and 2 bases for J; bases not matched to a gene: 8. The CDR3 is 16 amino acids. Germline loops: CDR1 LNHDA, CDR2 SQIVND (reference sequence). The chain joins TRBV19 to TRBJ1-1; 8 bases map to TRBD1. Sequenced: peripheral blood. The sequence came from a man in his forties or fifties with active COVID-19. The DNA for the CDR3 is TGTGCCAGTAGTATGGTCGGGACAGGATATAACACTGAAGCTTTCTTT. It translates to CASSMVGTGYNTEAFF.